The 32 T cell receptor beta chains presented below share a single source sample, sequenced in a study of blood T cells in healthy people across ages. Then a second PCR, running about 7 to 11 cycles, was carried out with a sample-barcoded 5' primer and a J-beta primer mix. TCRdb reprocessed the 5' RACE reads with MiXCR, giving one entry per CDR3 protein. The sample holds more than 1 million distinct CDR3 sequences, roughly 45% seen once. The sequenced sample consisted of blood. All receptors come from a woman aged 55-69 years in good health.

The rearrangement links TRBV7-9 to TRBJ2-2; TRBD2 might be the D (6 bases). Germline CDR1 and CDR2: SEHNR and FQNEAQ (reference sequence). Trimming removed 10 bases at V and 3 bases at J, with 12 bases between. CDR3 length: 13 residues. The CDR3 sequence: CATRERDTGELFF. The CDR3 coding sequence is TGTGCCACTCGGGAGCGGGACACCGGGGAGCTGTTTTTT. Combining the CDR3 with reference TRBV7-9 and TRBJ2-2 gives the whole variable domain DTGVSQNPRHKITKRGQNVTFRCDPISEHNRLYWYRQTLGQGPEFLTYFQNEAQLEKSRLLSDRFSAERPKGSFSTLEIQRTEQGDSAMYLCATRERDTGELFFGEGSRLTVL.

This clonotype has just a few counts. A read error may explain this, as a much larger clone is one base away. The V gene is TRBV20-1, the J gene TRBJ2-5; 8 nucleotides match TRBD2. With V trimmed by 5 bases and J by 11 bases, 19 bases remained unmatched. The CDR3 spans 15 residues. Germline assignment: CDR1 DFQATT and CDR2 SNEGSKA (reference sequence). The CDR3 sequence: CSARDRLASWNEQYF. DNA of the CDR3: TGCAGTGCTCGGGATAGACTAGCGTCATGGAATGAGCAGTACTTC.

In its sample, this clonotype was seen a few times. This chain connects TRBV5-6 to TRBJ2-1; 9 positions agree with TRBD1. Unmatched junction bases numbered 7, after V lost 2 bases and J lost 7 bases. Per germline, CDR1 SGHDT and CDR2 YYEEEE. The CDR3 is 15 amino acids. In DNA form, the CDR3 reads TGTGCCAGCAGCTTCCGGGACAGGGTGTCGAATGAGCAGTTCTTC. It yields the protein CASSFRDRVSNEQFF.

The rearrangement uses TRBV10-2 and TRBJ1-2; 10 positions agree with TRBD1. The J segment lost 8 bases and the V segment lost 2 bases, leaving 11 bases of the junction unmatched. This CDR3 is built from 16 residues. Germline V gives CDR1 WSHSY, CDR2 SAAADI. DNA of the CDR3: TGCGCCAGCAGTGAGCCAACCCCCGGGACAGGGGCCGGCTACACCTTC. Its protein product is CASSEPTPGTGAGYTF.

Only a few counts were recorded for this clonotype. The chain carries TRBV9 and TRBJ2-1; maybe TRBD2 (6 bases). The ends were cut back, 0 bases at V and 7 bases at J, with 17 bases in the middle. Germline CDR1 is SGDLS and CDR2 is YYNGEE. The CDR3 is made up of 16 amino acids. The CDR3 reads CASSVDEGGSWNEQFF. As DNA, the CDR3 is TGTGCCAGCAGCGTAGACGAGGGAGGCTCTTGGAATGAGCAGTTCTTC. Full variable domain (missing parts from reference TRBV9 and TRBJ2-1): DSGVTQTPKHLITATGQRVTLRCSPRSGDLSVYWYQQSLDQGLQFLIQYYNGEERAKGNILERFSAQQFPDLHSELNLSSLELGDSALYFCASSVDEGGSWNEQFFGPGTRLTVL.

This clonotype occurred a few times. The chain carries TRBV11-2 and TRBJ2-5; TRBD1 matches at 9 bases. The CDR3 has 18 amino acids. V lost 5 bases, J lost 3 bases, and 16 bases stayed unmatched. The germline CDR1 and CDR2 sequences are SGHAT and FQNNGV. The CDR3 nucleotides read TGTGCCAGCAGCGCTATATCTCTCCGGGACAGGGTCGAAGAGACCCAGTACTTC. Translated: CASSAISLRDRVEETQYF. Supplemented by reference TRBV11-2 and TRBJ2-5, the full variable domain reads EAGVAQSPRYKIIEKRQSVAFWCNPISGHATLYWYQQILGQGPKLLIQFQNNGVVDDSQLPKDRFSAERLKGVDSTLKIQPAKLEDSAVYLCASSAISLRDRVEETQYFGPGTRLLVL.

The chain employs TRBV27 and TRBJ1-1, with D uncertain. The CDR3 length is 16 residues. Per germline, CDR1 MNHEY and CDR2 SMNVEV (reference sequence). V shed 5 bases and J shed 1 base, with 17 bases lying between them. The CDR3 sequence: CASSPPLHLQNTEAFF. The CDR3 DNA is TGTGCCAGCAGTCCCCCTTTGCACTTACAGAACACTGAAGCTTTCTTT.

J is TRBJ2-7 and V is TRBV7-9; 14 positions agree with TRBD2. Germline lookup yields CDR1 SEHNR and CDR2 FQNEAQ (reference sequence). The CDR3 has 18 amino acids. V dropped 5 bases and J dropped 3; count of bases not matched to a gene: 12. DNA for the CDR3: TGTGCCAGCAGCGGAACCGGGACTAGCGGGAGATTGGGCTACGAGCAGTACTTC. Translated, it gives CASSGTGTSGRLGYEQYF. Looking up the rest from reference TRBV7-9 and TRBJ2-7 gives the full variable domain: DTGVSQNPRHKITKRGQNVTFRCDPISEHNRLYWYRQTLGQGPEFLTYFQNEAQLEKSRLLSDRFSAERPKGSFSTLEIQRTEQGDSAMYLCASSGTGTSGRLGYEQYFGPGTRLTVT.

The gene calls are TRBV10-3 and TRBJ2-7; no clear D gene. The germline CDR1 and CDR2 sequences are ENHRY and SYGVKD. The CDR3 extends over 14 amino acids. Trimming took off 6 bases at V and 2 bases at J, with 14 bases between the two ends. This CDR3 is CAIREVAGAYEQYF. In DNA, the CDR3 is TGTGCCATCAGGGAAGTAGCAGGCGCCTACGAGCAGTACTTC.

Ten or more counts support this clonotype. The rearrangement joins TRBV7-8 to TRBJ2-6, with D tentatively TRBD1 (6 bases). The CDR3 runs to 18 residues. In germline, CDR1 is SGHVS, CDR2 FQNEAQ. V shed 0 bases and J shed 2 bases, with 14 bases lying between them. CDR3 sequence: CASSLAGRGFTGANVLTF. CDR3 DNA: TGTGCCAGCAGCTTAGCGGGCAGGGGCTTCACTGGGGCCAACGTCCTGACTTTC.

Of note for this clonotype: A single base separates this from a much larger clone, so it may be a read error. CDR3 amino acids: CATSRDPGETQYF. CDR3 nucleotides: TGTGCCACCAGCAGAGATCCGGGGGAGACCCAGTACTTC. The genes are TRBV15 and TRBJ2-5, with D tentatively TRBD2 (5 bases). CDR3 length: 13 amino acids. V lost 0 bases, J lost 5 bases, and 7 bases lay in between. Germline V gives CDR1 LNHNV, CDR2 YYDKDF (reference sequence).

This clonotype was recorded a few times. The V gene is TRBV29-1, the J gene TRBJ2-5; a possible D gene is TRBD2 (6 bases). The J call may be in error: the DNA end matches TRBJ2-7 better. This CDR3 region has 12 residues. Germline V gene sequence: CDR1 SQVTM, CDR2 ANQGSEA. The CDR3 reads CSVAGGEREQYF. For the CDR3, the DNA is TGCAGCGTAGCCGGAGGGGAGCGCGAGCAGTACTTC.

In this sample, this clonotype turned up a few times. This chain connects TRBV14 to TRBJ2-5; tentatively, D is TRBD1 (6 bases). The CDR3 has 14 amino acids. Trimming pared 5 bases from V and 1 base from J, leaving 11 bases between. Germline CDR1 is SGHDN and CDR2 is FVKESK. The CDR3 nucleotides are TGTGCCAGCAGCACCCGGGACATCCAAGAGACCCAGTACTTC. It encodes CASSTRDIQETQYF.

This clonotype was counted only a few times. This rearrangement joins TRBV27 to TRBJ2-5; possible D gene TRBD2, 6 bases. CDR3 length: 11 residues. The V gene's germline CDR1 is MNHEY and CDR2 SMNVEV (reference sequence). Trimming shortened V by 9 bases and J by 11 bases, and 16 bases separated the two germline ends. The CDR3 is CASGGIWEQYF. CDR3 DNA sequence: TGTGCCAGTGGGGGGATCTGGGAGCAGTACTTC.

In this sample, this clonotype turned up a few times. The chain joins TRBV27 to TRBJ2-7; no clear D gene. CDR1 and CDR2 from the germline V gene are MNHEY and SMNVEV (reference sequence). CDR3 length: 12 amino acids. Trimming pared 2 bases from V and 4 bases from J, leaving 6 bases between. The CDR3 here is CASSLNAYEQYF. The CDR3 region has the DNA TGTGCCAGCAGTTTAAATGCTTACGAGCAGTACTTC.

This clonotype was found a few times. The chain has TRBV28 and TRBJ2-5; a weak D match, TRBD1 (6 bases). Gene TRBJ2-7 matches the end of the DNA better, so the J call may be wrong. CDR1 and CDR2 from the germline V gene are MDHEN and SYDVKM. The CDR3 consists of 15 residues. CDR3 sequence reads: CASSYYREKNYEQYF. The CDR3, as DNA: TGTGCCAGCAGTTACTACAGGGAAAAAAACTACGAGCAGTACTTC.

The V call is TRBV6-5, the J call TRBJ2-7, with D uncertain. V was shortened by 5 bases and J by 2 bases, with 10 bases between the two germline ends. Per germline, CDR1 MNHEY and CDR2 SVGAGI. CDR3 length equals 13 residues. The CDR3 bases are TGTGCCAGCAGTGACGACGGAACCTACGAGCAGTACTTC. This encodes CASSDDGTYEQYF.

This clonotype turned up a few times. The chain is built from TRBV3-1 and TRBJ2-5; weak D call: TRBD1 (5 bases). The CDR3 loop spans 15 amino acids. Trimming removed 0 bases from V and 7 bases from J, with 15 bases in between. Germline loops: CDR1 LGHDT, CDR2 YNNKEL (reference sequence). The CDR3 coding sequence is TGTGCCAGCAGCCAAGATGGGGCAGGGTTTGGGACCCAGTACTTC. Amino acids: CASSQDGAGFGTQYF.

For the CDR3, the DNA is TGTGCCAGCAGGAGGGGGACTAGCGGAACTAGCACAGATACGCAGTATTTT. This translates into CASRRGTSGTSTDTQYF. The chain uses TRBV6-1 and TRBJ2-3; 11 nucleotides line up with TRBD2. Germline CDR1 is MNHNS and CDR2 is SASEGT. V shed 6 bases and J 0 bases; nucleotides not matched to a gene: 8. The CDR3 is 17 amino acids.

This clonotype was counted many times. The gene calls are TRBV20-1 and TRBJ1-5, with D possibly matching TRBD1 (5 bases). The CDR3 covers 15 residues. CDR1 and CDR2 from the germline V gene are DFQATT and SNEGSKA (reference sequence). V was trimmed by 0 bases and J by 2 bases, leaving 11 bases between them. CDR3 sequence: CSARDPQGGNQPQHF. DNA of the CDR3: TGCAGTGCTAGAGATCCTCAGGGCGGCAATCAGCCCCAGCATTTT.

CDR3 in amino acids: CASSSETSTDTQYF. The DNA of the CDR3 is TGTGCCAGCAGCTCTGAGACTAGCACAGATACGCAGTATTTT. V gene TRBV7-2 combines with J gene TRBJ2-3, with unresolved D. From germline, CDR1 is SGHTA and CDR2 FQGNSA. Trimming left V 4 bases short and J 0 bases short, with 8 bases between. CDR3 size: 14 residues.

The J gene is TRBJ2-7, the V gene TRBV7-9; the D is unclear. Germline CDR1 reads SEHNR; CDR2 reads FQNEAQ (reference sequence). With 5 bases removed from V and 4 bases from J, the gap between germline ends came to 9 bases. This CDR3 region has 12 residues. DNA of the CDR3: TGTGCCAGCAGCCCTCGAGAGTACGAGCAGTACTTC. Encoded protein: CASSPREYEQYF.

A few counts support this clonotype. The chain employs TRBV10-3 and TRBJ2-1, with D tentatively TRBD2 (6 bases). V lost 3 bases, J lost 8 bases, and 14 bases lay in between. CDR1 and CDR2 (germline): ENHRY, SYGVKD. The CDR3 is made up of 14 amino acids. The CDR3 loop reads CAISEWASVDEQFF. The CDR3 DNA reads as TGTGCCATCAGTGAATGGGCTAGCGTTGATGAGCAGTTCTTC.

Only a few counts were recorded for this clonotype. The rearrangement uses TRBV27 and TRBJ2-7, with TRBD1 matching 8 bases. In germline, CDR1 is MNHEY, CDR2 SMNVEV (reference sequence). After removal of 6 bases from V and 2 bases from J, the junction contained 9 bases not matched to a gene. CDR3 length equals 15 residues. CDR3 sequence reads: CASSMTGTGPYEQYF. The CDR3 region has the DNA TGTGCCAGCAGCATGACCGGGACAGGTCCCTACGAGCAGTACTTC.

The chain employs TRBV20-1 and TRBJ2-3, with 13 bases matching TRBD2. Germline V CDR1 and CDR2: DFQATT, SNEGSKA (reference sequence). The CDR3 runs to 15 residues. Trimming took 6 bases from V and 5 from J; bases not matched to a gene: 8. CDR3 DNA: TGCAGTGCGATGACTAGCGGGAGGCTCGGAGATACGCAGTATTTT. It yields the protein CSAMTSGRLGDTQYF.

This chain uses TRBV24-1 with TRBJ2-5, with 9 bases matching TRBD2. V dropped 4 bases and J dropped 11; count of bases not matched to a gene: 19. The CDR3 totals 17 residues. Germline CDR1 reads KGHDR; CDR2 reads SFDVKD. This CDR3 reads CATSDSSTSGVGNEQYF. CDR3 DNA sequence: TGTGCCACCAGTGACTCCTCGACTAGCGGCGTGGGCAATGAGCAGTACTTC.

This clonotype was seen more than once but under ten times. CDR3 amino acids: CASSDYTTYNEQFF. The CDR3 nucleotides are TGTGCCAGCAGTGACTATACAACCTACAATGAGCAGTTCTTC. The chain is built from TRBV25-1 and TRBJ2-1; no reliable D call. V lost 3 bases and J lost 2, with 8 bases in between. Germline V gene lookup returns CDR1 MGHDK and CDR2 SYGVNS. CDR3 size: 14 residues.

This chain joins TRBV5-1 and TRBJ2-2, with TRBD2 matching 10 bases. Germline V lookup: CDR1 SGHRS, CDR2 YFSETQ. This CDR3 is 20 amino acids long. V dropped 4 bases and J dropped 2; count of bases not matched to a gene: 17. The CDR3 bases are TGCGCCAGCAGCCGAATTGGCGGTAGCGGGAGGACCCGAAACACCGGGGAGCTGTTTTTT. It translates to CASSRIGGSGRTRNTGELFF.

The rearrangement uses TRBV25-1 and TRBJ2-1; 7 positions agree with TRBD2. The CDR3 extends over 14 amino acids. Germline CDR1 and CDR2: MGHDK and SYGVNS. The J segment lost 4 bases and the V segment lost 3 bases, leaving 3 bases of the junction unmatched. CDR3 residues: CASSEPSGYNEQFF. In DNA form, the CDR3 reads TGTGCCAGCAGTGAGCCTAGCGGTTACAATGAGCAGTTCTTC.

The chain carries TRBV20-1 and TRBJ2-3; 10 nucleotides match TRBD1. Germline V gene lookup returns CDR1 DFQATT and CDR2 SNEGSKA (reference sequence). The CDR3 loop spans 16 amino acids. V lost 2 bases, J lost 1 base, and 6 bases stayed unmatched. CDR3 region: CSARTIGTGGTDTQYF. In nucleotides, the CDR3 is TGCAGTGCTAGAACTATCGGGACAGGGGGCACAGATACGCAGTATTTT.

The rearrangement joins TRBV20-1 to TRBJ2-4; 9 bases align to TRBD2. V was pared by 4 bases and J by 1 base, with 14 bases of the junction left unmatched. From germline, CDR1 is DFQATT and CDR2 SNEGSKA (reference sequence). The CDR3 consists of 18 residues. The CDR3 DNA follows: TGCAGTGCTACTGGGGTGAACGCGGGAGGGCGGGCCAAAAACATTCAGTACTTC. This encodes CSATGVNAGGRAKNIQYF.

This clonotype was counted a single time. V gene TRBV9 combines with J gene TRBJ2-3, with TRBD2 identical over 7 bases. CDR3 length: 14 residues. V gave up 0 bases and J gave up 9 bases; unmatched junction bases: 7. Germline values: CDR1 SGDLS, CDR2 YYNGEE. CDR3 nucleotides: TGTGCCAGCAGCGTAGGCGCGGGAGTCTCCACGCAGTATTTT. Translation gives CASSVGAGVSTQYF.